The T cell receptor (beta chain) under discussion was sequenced for a study of blood T cells in healthy people across ages. Looking at the study overall: For every two T cells, template switching captured about one barcoded beta molecule. Study outcomes and limitations: Estimated diversity across one million T cells was deemed an underestimate.

Alongside a J-beta primer mix, a sample-barcoded 5' primer served in a second PCR lasting 7 to 11 cycles. Each cDNA molecule was tagged by a template-switch adaptor that had 12 random nucleotides. TCRdb processed the 5' RACE reads anew with MiXCR; each CDR3 protein has one entry. Of about 1 million distinct CDR3 sequences in the sample, 45% were seen once. Concerning this clonotype: The antigen is undetermined.

This CDR3 spans 12 amino acids. V was cut by 4 bases and J by 5 bases, with 9 bases left in between. Germline lookup yields CDR1 SNHLY and CDR2 FYNNEI. The chain uses TRBV2 and TRBJ2-7; D remains unclear. The receptor was isolated from a woman aged 55-70 years in good health. What was sequenced was blood. CDR3 amino acids: CASSGSLNEQYF. The CDR3 DNA reads as TGTGCCAGCAGTGGATCCTTGAACGAGCAGTACTTC.